These 9 T cell receptor beta chains came from one sample sequenced in a study of blood T cell repertoires in COVID-19. TCRdb's table, derived via immunoSEQ multiplex PCR, lists solely in-frame clones and lacks some. The repertoire includes about 130,000 clones, about 85% of them detected once, and 3.2% sits in the top ten. Sequences were obtained from peripheral blood. Source of these receptors: a woman of 80 years or more with COVID-19, enrolled during active disease.

The V gene is TRBV28, the J gene TRBJ2-2, with D perhaps matching TRBD1 (5 bases). Germline values: CDR1 MDHEN, CDR2 SYDVKM. This CDR3 contains 14 residues. The V end lost 2 bases, the J end lost 8 bases, and 12 bases lay between the germline ends. In DNA form, the CDR3 reads TGTGCCAGCAGTTTAAATCCTCGACAGGGGGAGCTGTTTTTT. Translation gives CASSLNPRQGELFF.

The rearrangement uses TRBV4-1 and TRBJ2-7, with D tentatively TRBD1 (6 bases). Between the trimmed V and J ends, which lost 0 bases and 2 bases, there was a span of 14 bases. The CDR3 contains 16 residues. Germline assignment: CDR1 MGHRA and CDR2 YSYEKL. CDR3 coding DNA: TGCGCCAGCAGCCAAGAAGGGACACCGAGGGCCTACGAGCAGTACTTC. Its translation: CASSQEGTPRAYEQYF.

This clone has just a few counts. The chain uses TRBV29-1 and TRBJ2-7; 11 nucleotides agree with TRBD1. Germline values: CDR1 SQVTM, CDR2 ANQGSEA. The CDR3 covers 14 residues. The trim removed 0 bases at V and 6 bases at J, leaving 4 bases unmatched. The CDR3 nucleotides are TGCAGCGTTGAAGAAGGTGGACAGGGGGCCGAGCAGTACTTC. Translating it yields CSVEEGGQGAEQYF.

The rearrangement joins TRBV5-1 to TRBJ2-1; 7 bases map to TRBD2. Per the germline V gene, CDR1 is SGHRS and CDR2 is YFSETQ. V shed 4 bases, J shed 8 bases, and the junction held 12 bases outside the gene matches. This CDR3 is 15 amino acids long. The DNA of the CDR3 is TGCGCCAGCAGCGCCCTGACTAGCATGGGCGATGAGCAGTTCTTC. It codes for CASSALTSMGDEQFF.

This sequence joins TRBV6-5 and TRBJ2-1; 9 bases line up with TRBD2. Germline assignment: CDR1 MNHEY and CDR2 SVGAGI. CDR3 length: 14 residues. Trimming removed 2 bases from V and 9 bases from J; junction bases left unmatched: 5. The CDR3 region has the DNA TGTGCCAGCAGTTACCGAGCGGGAGGAACTGAGCAGTTCTTC. Its translation: CASSYRAGGTEQFF.

The chain recombines TRBV7-9 with TRBJ1-5; unclear D gene. The CDR3 spans 14 residues. Deletions cut 5 bases from V and 0 bases from J, with 8 bases between. Germline V gene sequence: CDR1 SEHNR, CDR2 FQNEAQ (reference sequence). The chain's CDR3 is CASSPVYSNQPQHF. The DNA for the CDR3 is TGTGCCAGCAGCCCCGTATATAGCAATCAGCCCCAGCATTTT.

V gene TRBV5-1 combines with J gene TRBJ1-2; D uncertain. Trimming left V 0 bases short and J 7 bases short, with 22 bases between. Per the germline V gene, CDR1 is SGHRS and CDR2 is YFSETQ. This CDR3 has 17 residues. This CDR3 reads CASSLGRGRGGVRGYTF. The DNA of the CDR3 is TGCGCCAGCAGCTTGGGTCGAGGCAGAGGAGGTGTTCGTGGCTACACCTTC.

This clone showed up just once. The V gene is TRBV6-5, the J gene TRBJ1-1; 9 bases are shared with TRBD1. Germline V gene sequence: CDR1 MNHEY, CDR2 SVGAGI. This CDR3 has 14 amino acids. The junction had 2 bases not matched to a gene; V was cut back by 6 bases and J by 0 bases. The DNA of the CDR3 is TGTGCCAGCAGGGGGGACAGGGTGAACACTGAAGCTTTCTTT. This translates into CASRGDRVNTEAFF.

This clone was detected only a few times. The rearrangement uses TRBV7-8 and TRBJ1-2; no clear D. This CDR3 region has 14 residues. Germline assignment: CDR1 SGHVS and CDR2 FQNEAQ. The germline V and J ends were trimmed by 1 base and 0 bases, with 6 bases remaining between them. CDR3 in DNA: TGTGCCAGCAGCTTAGGGGGAGCTAACTATGGCTACACCTTC. This translates into CASSLGGANYGYTF. The complete variable domain, with remaining parts taken from reference TRBV7-8 and TRBJ1-2, reads GAGVSQSPRYKVAKRGQDVALRCDPISGHVSLFWYQQALGQGPEFLTYFQNEAQLDKSGLPSDRFFAERPEGSVSTLKIQRTQQEDSAVYLCASSLGGANYGYTFGSGTRLTVV.